The T cell receptor (beta chain) described here comes from a study of T-cell memory formation after mild COVID-19. Study summary: The two donors had largely donor-specific TCR clusters.

This clonotype occurred a few times. Its antigen is undetermined. Notes on the study in general: Some SARS-CoV-2-responding clones were already detected in memory before infection.

TCRdb reprocessed the 5' RACE reads with MiXCR, giving one entry per CDR3 protein. The repertoire has roughly 450,000 distinct CDR3 sequences, approximately 19% of them found once; the top ten carry roughly 21%. This CDR3 has 17 residues. J gave up 1 base and V 1 base, and 8 bases lay outside the gene matches. Germline V lookup: CDR1 LGHNA, CDR2 YNFKEQ. V and J are TRBV4-2 and TRBJ1-1; TRBD1 agrees at 8 bases. The source is a young man who had mild COVID-19 (a few samples of this study predate the infection). Cell type and time point are not known. Sequenced: PBMCs or a T cell subset sorted from them (not recorded which). The CDR3 protein is CASSQAGRGQKNTEAFF. CDR3 bases: TGTGCCAGCAGCCAAGCGGGCAGGGGGCAAAAGAACACTGAAGCTTTCTTT.